The 21 T cell receptor beta chains in this list originate from one sample, sequenced in a study of cytomegalovirus exposure and HLA in healthy donors (dated by TCRdb to 2015 to 2018). Receptor amplification or capture employed the immunoSEQ multiplex PCR assay. The multiplex PCR relied on a mix of 60 forward primers for TCR Vbeta segments and 13 reverse primers for TCR Jbeta segments. In its TCRdb copy, this immuneACCESS table keeps in-frame sequences only and misses some clones. Where compared with another copy, unresolved V genes explain less than half of these, and the others have no known cause. The sample contains some 160,000 clones, roughly 80% of them found a single time. Together, the top ten hold about 2.5% of the sample. Sequencing was carried out using PBMCs. These receptor sequences come from a male donor in good health and CMV-seronegative.

This chain joins TRBV5-6 and TRBJ1-5; TRBD1 might be the D (6 bases). From germline, CDR1 is SGHDT and CDR2 YYEEEE. The CDR3 length is 15 residues. Between the trimmed V and J ends, which lost 2 bases and 2 bases, there was a span of 11 bases. CDR3 DNA: TGTGCCAGCAGCTTCGCAGGGGCGCGCAATCAGCCCCAGCATTTT. As protein: CASSFAGARNQPQHF.

The chain recombines TRBV7-2 with TRBJ2-1; 10 positions agree with TRBD2. The ends lost 1 base at V and 6 bases at J; junction bases unmatched: 3. Germline V gene data show CDR1 as SGHTA and CDR2 as FQGNSA. The CDR3 length is 15 residues. CDR3 region: CASSLDGTSVNEQFF. The CDR3, as DNA: TGTGCCAGCAGCTTAGATGGGACTAGCGTCAATGAGCAGTTCTTC.

V and J are TRBV6-4 and TRBJ2-1; D remains unclear. Germline CDR1 reads MRHNA; CDR2 reads SNTAGT. The CDR3 is 12 amino acids. The V and J ends lost 3 bases and 11 bases respectively, with 11 bases between them. CDR3 residues: CASSELVSQQFF. The CDR3 region has the DNA TGTGCCAGCAGTGAGTTAGTGAGCCAGCAGTTCTTC.

The chain is built from TRBV6-5 and TRBJ2-7; 10 nucleotides align to TRBD1. J was trimmed by 1 base and V by 6 bases; bases with no gene match: 6. The CDR3 has 15 amino acids. Germline loops: CDR1 MNHEY, CDR2 SVGAGI. The DNA for the CDR3 is TGTGCCAGCAGAAAGCGGGACAGGGGATCCTACGAGCAGTACTTC. Translated: CASRKRDRGSYEQYF.

V and J are TRBV5-1 and TRBJ1-6; 9 nucleotides agree with TRBD1. Trimming at V came to 3 bases and at J to 8 bases, leaving 6 bases not matched to a gene. The CDR3 contains 15 residues. Germline V lookup: CDR1 SGHRS, CDR2 YFSETQ. The CDR3 is CASSSTGGVDSPLHF. The CDR3 region has the DNA TGCGCCAGCAGCTCAACAGGGGGCGTCGATTCACCCCTCCACTTT.

The V and J genes are TRBV6-1 and TRBJ2-5, with D tentatively TRBD2 (5 bases). The DNA end is more similar to TRBJ2-7, so the J call may be wrong. CDR1 and CDR2 from the germline V gene are MNHNS and SASEGT. The length of the CDR3 is 14 residues. CDR3 loop: CASSNRDTTYEQYF. CDR3 bases: TGTGCCAGCAGTAACCGGGATACAACGTACGAGCAGTACTTC.

The CDR3 coding sequence is TGTGCCACCAGCAGAGATCCGGGGGGGGGCGAGACCCAGTACTTC. It specifies CATSRDPGGGETQYF. The chain carries TRBV15 and TRBJ2-5, with 8 nucleotides matching TRBD2. CDR1 and CDR2 (germline): LNHNV, YYDKDF (reference sequence). The V segment lost 0 bases and the J segment 5 bases; nucleotides outside the gene matches: 5. The CDR3 extends over 15 amino acids.

This clone was found a few times. The chain joins TRBV27 to TRBJ1-2; 9 bases line up with TRBD1. CDR1 and CDR2 from the germline V gene are MNHEY and SMNVEV (reference sequence). V dropped 2 bases and J dropped 6; count of bases not matched to a gene: 1. The CDR3 has 13 residues. As DNA, the CDR3 is TGTGCCAGCAGTTTAACAGGGGGCAATGGCTACACCTTC. This codes for CASSLTGGNGYTF.

The chain recombines TRBV29-1 with TRBJ2-7; tentatively, D is TRBD1 (6 bases). There are 12 residues in the CDR3. CDR1 is SQVTM, CDR2 ANQGSEA, per germline. V was shortened by 4 bases and J by 0 bases, with 7 bases between the two germline ends. CDR3 amino acids: CSVADSSYEQYF. The DNA of the CDR3 is TGCAGCGTTGCGGACAGCTCCTACGAGCAGTACTTC.

The gene calls are TRBV18 and TRBJ1-2; possibly TRBD1 for D (6 bases). The CDR3 spans 15 residues. V lost 3 bases, J lost 0 bases, and 11 bases lay in between. Germline V CDR1 and CDR2: KGHSH, LQKENI. CDR3 residues: CASSPDSATNYGYTF. The CDR3 DNA reads TGTGCCAGCTCACCGGACAGTGCAACTAACTATGGCTACACCTTC.

V and J are TRBV29-1 and TRBJ2-7; D call uncertain. Germline CDR1 SQVTM, CDR2 ANQGSEA. Trimming left V 4 bases short and J 0 bases short, with 10 bases between. This CDR3 region has 13 residues. For the CDR3, the DNA is TGCAGCGTTGGAGACACTCACTCCTACGAGCAGTACTTC. It encodes CSVGDTHSYEQYF.

The chain combines TRBV18 with TRBJ1-4; D is perhaps TRBD1 (5 bases). The V gene's germline CDR1 is KGHSH and CDR2 LQKENI. V lost 5 bases, J lost 0 bases, and 13 bases lay in between. This CDR3 has 16 residues. CDR3 DNA: TGTGCCAGCTCAATCACAGGAGAAGCAACTAATGAAAAACTGTTTTTT. This sequence encodes CASSITGEATNEKLFF.

As regards this clone: Additional DNA sequences in this sample encode the identical CDR3. The rearrangement joins TRBV14 to TRBJ1-2, with D maybe TRBD1 (5 bases). The ends were cut back, 3 bases at V and 2 bases at J, with 7 bases in the middle. Germline V lookup: CDR1 SGHDN, CDR2 FVKESK. This CDR3 spans 13 amino acids. DNA of the CDR3: TGTGCCAGCAGCCAGGGGCAAAACTATGGCTACACCTTC. Amino acids: CASSQGQNYGYTF.

The chain joins TRBV5-1 to TRBJ1-1, with 9 nucleotides matching TRBD1. Germline assignment: CDR1 SGHRS and CDR2 YFSETQ. V shed 4 bases, J shed 8 bases, and the junction held 3 bases outside the gene matches. CDR3 length: 12 amino acids. The CDR3 DNA reads TGCGCCAGCAGCCACGGACAGGGGGAAGCTTTCTTT. It specifies CASSHGQGEAFF.

The V gene is TRBV29-1, the J gene TRBJ2-4; 8 bases map to TRBD1. The V and J ends lost 7 bases and 7 bases, in that order; junction bases with no gene match: 6. From germline, CDR1 is SQVTM and CDR2 ANQGSEA. The CDR3 has 12 residues. DNA of the CDR3: TGCAGCGCCATGACAGGGGTGAACATTCAGTACTTC. This encodes CSAMTGVNIQYF.

This chain connects TRBV9 to TRBJ2-6, with TRBD1 as a possible D gene (5 bases). CDR3 length: 15 residues. Germline values: CDR1 SGDLS, CDR2 YYNGEE. V was cut by 4 bases and J by 1 base, with 9 bases left in between. The CDR3 bases are TGTGCCAGCAGCCCTCAGGGTTCTGGGGCCAACGTCCTGACTTTC. As protein: CASSPQGSGANVLTF.

V gene TRBV5-1 combines with J gene TRBJ2-2; D is possibly TRBD1 (6 bases). Germline assignment: CDR1 SGHRS and CDR2 YFSETQ. Trimming cost V 3 bases and J 4 bases, with 10 bases left between them. The CDR3 contains 14 residues. CDR3 coding DNA: TGCGCCAGCAGCTCTGGACAGTCCACCGGGGAGCTGTTTTTT. Amino acids: CASSSGQSTGELFF. Complete variable domain (other parts from reference TRBV5-1 and TRBJ2-2): KAGVTQTPRYLIKTRGQQVTLSCSPISGHRSVSWYQQTPGQGLQFLFEYFSETQRNKGNFPGRFSGRQFSNSRSEMNVSTLELGDSALYLCASSSGQSTGELFFGEGSRLTVL.

This clone was recorded a few times. The rearrangement uses TRBV18 and TRBJ1-4; no clear D gene. Germline-derived CDR1 and CDR2 are KGHSH and LQKENI. V was clipped by 3 bases and J by 5 bases, with 7 bases between them. The CDR3 loop spans 13 amino acids. CDR3 protein: CASSPGENEKLFF. CDR3 nucleotides: TGTGCCAGCTCACCCGGGGAAAATGAAAAACTGTTTTTT. The whole variable domain, filled in from reference TRBV18 and TRBJ1-4, reads NAGVMQNPRHLVRRRGQEARLRCSPMKGHSHVYWYRQLPEEGLKFMVYLQKENIIDESGMPKERFSAEFPKEGPSILRIQQVVRGDSAAYFCASSPGENEKLFFGSGTQLSVL.

This clone occurred a few times. The chain has TRBV7-6 and TRBJ2-5, with a possible D match to TRBD1 (5 bases). Germline CDR1 reads SGHVS; CDR2 reads FNYEAQ. V was trimmed by 4 bases and J by 1 base, leaving 16 bases between them. The CDR3 consists of 16 residues. CDR3 bases: TGTGCCAGCAGCTCAACGGCAATCAGGGTCCAAGAGACCCAGTACTTC. Encoded protein: CASSSTAIRVQETQYF.

CDR3 protein: CASSSRVDNEQFF. For the CDR3, the DNA is TGCGCCAGCAGCTCCCGGGTTGACAATGAGCAGTTCTTC. The chain couples TRBV5-1 to TRBJ2-1; D remains ambiguous. The V gene lost 3 bases and the J gene lost 5 bases, with 9 bases spanning the gap. CDR3 length: 13 amino acids. In germline, CDR1 is SGHRS, CDR2 YFSETQ.

The chain joins TRBV5-4 to TRBJ2-1, with TRBD1 identical over 7 bases. The ends lost 4 bases at V and 0 bases at J; junction bases unmatched: 7. There are 16 residues in the CDR3. CDR1 and CDR2 (germline): SGHNT, YYREEE (reference sequence). The CDR3 nucleotides read TGTGCCAGCAGCCCTCCTGGGACAGTCTCCTACAATGAGCAGTTCTTC. Protein: CASSPPGTVSYNEQFF. Looking up the rest from reference TRBV5-4 and TRBJ2-1 gives the full variable domain: ETGVTQSPTHLIKTRGQQVTLRCSSQSGHNTVSWYQQALGQGPQFIFQYYREEENGRGNFPPRFSGLQFPNYSSELNVNALELDDSALYLCASSPPGTVSYNEQFFGPGTRLTVL.